One sample yielded the 22 T cell receptor beta chains listed below, sequenced in a study of CD8 T cells in ankylosing spondylitis. Study-wide points: Typical of ankylosing spondylitis blood, it appeared, was a TCR beta motif of seven to nine highly homologous variants.

TCRdb reprocessed the 5' RACE reads via MiXCR and lists one record per CDR3 protein. The table has some 840,000 distinct CDR3 sequences, roughly 12% seen once. These receptors have no known antigen. Sequenced sample: blood, either unsorted or a sorted T cell fraction (not recorded which). The receptor set was obtained from a male donor with ankylosing spondylitis.

This clonotype has at least ten counts. V is TRBV5-1 and J is TRBJ1-3, with 7 bases fitting TRBD1. This CDR3 spans 14 amino acids. J lost 8 bases, V lost 4 bases, and 9 bases had no gene match. Germline V gene data show CDR1 as SGHRS and CDR2 as YFSETQ. The CDR3: CASSPTGQRDTIYF. DNA for the CDR3: TGCGCCAGCAGCCCGACGGGACAGCGTGACACCATATATTTT.

The CDR3 loop reads CASSPTSVFSYEQYF. The CDR3 coding sequence is TGTGCCAGCAGCCCCACTAGCGTCTTCTCCTACGAGCAGTACTTC. This chain joins TRBV7-6 and TRBJ2-7; TRBD2 matches at 7 bases. The V gene's germline CDR1 is SGHVS and CDR2 FNYEAQ. The CDR3 extends over 15 amino acids. The V gene end was trimmed by 5 bases and the J gene end by 0 bases; junction bases not matched to a gene: 7.

The sample holds a few counts of this clonotype. This chain links TRBV7-2 with TRBJ1-1; D gene unclear. From germline, CDR1 is SGHTA and CDR2 FQGNSA. The CDR3 is made up of 13 amino acids. The V and J ends lost 5 bases and 10 bases respectively, with 17 bases between them. The CDR3 loop reads CASSLRTELGAFF. DNA for the CDR3: TGTGCCAGCAGCCTCCGGACCGAACTGGGAGCTTTCTTT. Complete variable domain (other parts from reference TRBV7-2 and TRBJ1-1): GAGVSQSPSNKVTEKGKDVELRCDPISGHTALYWYRQSLGQGLEFLIYFQGNSAPDKSGLPSDRFSAERTGGSVSTLTIQRTQQEDSAVYLCASSLRTELGAFFGQGTRLTVV.

The V gene is TRBV7-2, the J gene TRBJ1-6; 9 positions match TRBD1. V trimming: 4 bases; J trimming: 8 bases; junction bases outside the gene matches: 3. The CDR3 is 14 residues long. Per the germline V gene, CDR1 is SGHTA and CDR2 is FQGNSA. The CDR3 spells CASSYRGRDSPLHF. For the CDR3, the DNA is TGTGCCAGCAGCTACAGGGGGCGCGATTCACCCCTCCACTTT.

This clonotype was found many times. V gene TRBV6-5 combines with J gene TRBJ1-1; a weak D match, TRBD1 (5 bases). Trimming took 0 bases from V and 1 from J, leaving 6 bases between them. The CDR3 loop spans 14 amino acids. Germline CDR1 MNHEY, CDR2 SVGAGI. CDR3 amino acids: CASSYSGGNTEAFF. The CDR3 nucleotides are TGTGCCAGCAGTTACTCCGGGGGGAACACTGAAGCTTTCTTT.

This clonotype came up a few times. The chain is built from TRBV11-2 and TRBJ1-6, with 8 bases matching TRBD1. The CDR3 has 15 residues. The J segment lost 10 bases and the V segment lost 5 bases, leaving 10 bases of the junction unmatched. Germline assignment: CDR1 SGHAT and CDR2 FQNNGV. The DNA of the CDR3 is TGTGCCAGCAGCCAATTGGTCAGGGGGCACTCACCCCTCCACTTT. Amino acids: CASSQLVRGHSPLHF.

This clonotype has just a few counts. The chain has TRBV20-1 and TRBJ1-3; D not certain. The CDR3 spans 14 residues. The germline V and J ends were trimmed by 4 bases and 2 bases, with 12 bases remaining between them. The V gene's germline CDR1 is DFQATT and CDR2 SNEGSKA (reference sequence). For the CDR3, the DNA is TGCAGTGCTACCCTCAGCGGGGCTGGAAACACCATATATTTT. Residues: CSATLSGAGNTIYF.

This clonotype has just a few counts. The J gene is TRBJ1-6, the V gene TRBV20-1; D remains ambiguous. The germline CDR1 and CDR2 sequences are DFQATT and SNEGSKA (reference sequence). Trimming took off 2 bases at V and 10 bases at J, with 9 bases between the two ends. The CDR3 extends over 12 amino acids. The CDR3 loop is CSARLLLSPLHF. DNA for the CDR3: TGCAGTGCTAGATTACTCCTCTCACCCCTCCACTTT.

Of note for this clonotype: A read error may account for a junction end that differs from germline. The rearrangement links TRBV5-1 to TRBJ1-1; a weak D match, TRBD1 (6 bases). Germline V gene data show CDR1 as SGHRS and CDR2 as YFSETQ. The CDR3 sequence is 14 residues long. CDR3 DNA sequence: TGCGCCAGCAGCTCACAGGGTAGGGAGGCTGAAGCTGTCTTT. Protein sequence: CASSSQGREAEAVF.

This clonotype was seen only a few times. This chain connects TRBV20-1 to TRBJ1-3; the D is unclear. CDR3 length equals 13 residues. In germline, CDR1 is DFQATT, CDR2 SNEGSKA (reference sequence). V lost 1 base and J 2 bases, leaving 6 bases between the germline ends. The CDR3 coding sequence is TGCAGTGCTAGAGGGGCAACTGGAAACACCATATATTTT. Encoded protein: CSARGATGNTIYF.

At least ten counts were recorded for this clonotype. This rearrangement joins TRBV7-9 to TRBJ2-1, with 12 bases fitting TRBD2. The J segment lost 10 bases and the V segment lost 5 bases, leaving 9 bases of the junction unmatched. Germline CDR1 and CDR2: SEHNR and FQNEAQ (reference sequence). The CDR3 has 15 amino acids. CDR3 sequence reads: CASSPGLAGLREQFF. The CDR3 nucleotides are TGTGCCAGCAGCCCCGGACTAGCGGGGTTACGGGAGCAGTTCTTC.

The table lists this clonotype with a few counts. The chain links TRBV6-5 to TRBJ2-2, with no clear D. The V end was cut by 6 bases, the J end by 6 bases, with 5 bases between. The CDR3 is made up of 11 amino acids. Germline V lookup: CDR1 MNHEY, CDR2 SVGAGI. The CDR3 DNA is TGTGCCAGCAGACGGTCCGGGGAGCTGTTTTTT. Residues: CASRRSGELFF.

In its sample, this clonotype was seen a few times. The chain couples TRBV19 to TRBJ2-1; 8 bases line up with TRBD1. Germline V gives CDR1 LNHDA, CDR2 SQIVND (reference sequence). With V trimmed by 3 bases and J by 2 bases, 6 bases remained unmatched. The CDR3 loop spans 16 amino acids. The CDR3 region has the DNA TGTGCCAGTAGTATGCGCGGACAGGGAACCTACAATGAGCAGTTCTTC. The encoded protein is CASSMRGQGTYNEQFF.

Here the CDR3 reads CASSLQTDATDTQYF. DNA for the CDR3: TGTGCCAGCTCACTTCAGACAGACGCCACAGATACGCAGTATTTT. The rearrangement links TRBV18 to TRBJ2-3; possibly TRBD1 for D (5 bases). Per the germline V gene, CDR1 is KGHSH and CDR2 is LQKENI. The CDR3 contains 15 residues. Deletions cut 4 bases from V and 2 bases from J, with 13 bases between.

There are a few counts of this clonotype. The V and J genes are TRBV9 and TRBJ2-1; no reliable D call. Germline V gene data show CDR1 as SGDLS and CDR2 as YYNGEE. The CDR3 has 14 residues. Trimming left V 4 bases short and J 8 bases short, with 16 bases between. In DNA, the CDR3 is TGTGCCAGCAGCTTTTGGGCCCTGGGCGATGAGCAGTTCTTC. Its translation: CASSFWALGDEQFF.

This chain joins TRBV5-8 and TRBJ2-3, with D uncertain. CDR1 is SGHTS and CDR2 is YDEGEE in the germline V gene. The CDR3 has 16 amino acids. V was pared by 5 bases and J by 3 bases, with 19 bases between. The CDR3 loop is CASRARIVYLTDTQYF. CDR3 sequence (DNA): TGTGCCAGCAGAGCTAGGATCGTTTATTTGACAGATACGCAGTATTTT.

V and J are TRBV2 and TRBJ2-7, with D perhaps given as TRBD1 or TRBD2 (5 bases each). The germline V and J ends were trimmed by 7 bases and 3 bases, with 13 bases remaining between them. Germline-derived CDR1 and CDR2 are SNHLY and FYNNEI. The CDR3 is 13 amino acids. As DNA, the CDR3 is TGTGCCAGCAAACCGGGACCCAACTACGAGCAGTACTTC. Translation: CASKPGPNYEQYF.

The rearrangement joins TRBV18 to TRBJ1-2; tentative D call: TRBD1 (5 bases). CDR1 KGHSH and CDR2 LQKENI come from the germline V gene. The V end lost 2 bases, the J end lost 8 bases, and 12 bases lay between the germline ends. The CDR3 extends over 13 amino acids. CDR3 in amino acids: CASSPGAGEGYTF. In nucleotides, the CDR3 is TGTGCCAGCTCACCAGGGGCCGGGGAAGGCTACACCTTC.

The V gene is TRBV7-9, the J gene TRBJ1-3; no reliable D call. V shed 5 bases and J shed 0 bases, with 8 bases lying between them. Germline V CDR1 and CDR2: SEHNR, FQNEAQ (reference sequence). This CDR3 region has 14 residues. The CDR3 nucleotides are TGTGCCAGCAGCCGTGACCTCTCTGGAAACACCATATATTTT. It specifies CASSRDLSGNTIYF.

This clonotype was seen many times. The chain has TRBV20-1 and TRBJ2-1; D is possibly TRBD2 (5 bases). CDR3 length: 11 amino acids. Germline V lookup: CDR1 DFQATT, CDR2 SNEGSKA (reference sequence). The V end lost 3 bases, the J end lost 6 bases, and 6 bases lay between the germline ends. The CDR3 loop is CSASRGNEQFF. CDR3 bases: TGCAGTGCTAGCCGGGGCAATGAGCAGTTCTTC.

This clonotype came up many times. The rearrangement links TRBV7-2 to TRBJ2-3; no firm D call. The CDR3 extends over 14 amino acids. Germline CDR1 is SGHTA and CDR2 is FQGNSA. Trimming stripped 1 base from V and 1 base from J, with 6 bases between. The CDR3 loop reads CASSLDVGTDTQYF. For the CDR3, the DNA is TGTGCCAGCAGCTTAGATGTAGGCACAGATACGCAGTATTTT.

The chain combines TRBV20-1 with TRBJ1-2; the match to TRBD1 covers 7 bases. The ends lost 6 bases at V and 0 bases at J; junction bases unmatched: 16. Germline assignment: CDR1 DFQATT and CDR2 SNEGSKA (reference sequence). This CDR3 spans 17 amino acids. The CDR3 sequence is CSATEDRYHLANYGYTF. Here the CDR3 DNA reads TGCAGTGCCACTGAGGACAGGTACCACCTAGCTAACTATGGCTACACCTTC.